The clone carrying this T cell receptor (beta chain) was seen only a few times. As yet, its antigen is unknown. An end of the junction differs from the germline gene, which may be a read error. In every case, the donor was a healthy Caucasian. The record originates from a study of identical twins. Study results and limitations: Potential partial confounding of zero-insertion analyses by invariant MAIT and iNKT cells was noted. The degree of excess twin sharing was weaker in beta out-of-frame sequences. Abundant beta clonotypes from cord blood bore fewer insertions; memory repertoires lacked this pattern.

TCRdb re-called the 5' RACE reads with MiXCR, one entry per CDR3 protein. This table holds fewer than 250,000 distinct CDR3 sequences, roughly 10% found once. Input material: memory (CD45RO+) T cells sorted from blood. The clonotype originates from a young woman in good health.

In DNA form, the CDR3 reads TGTGCCAGCAGTATCGGTAGTAGCGCCAGAGTTTGCTTC. This translates into CASSIGSSARVCF. The chain couples TRBV12-3 or TRBV12-4 to TRBJ2-5, with D maybe TRBD2 (5 bases). This CDR3 spans 13 amino acids.